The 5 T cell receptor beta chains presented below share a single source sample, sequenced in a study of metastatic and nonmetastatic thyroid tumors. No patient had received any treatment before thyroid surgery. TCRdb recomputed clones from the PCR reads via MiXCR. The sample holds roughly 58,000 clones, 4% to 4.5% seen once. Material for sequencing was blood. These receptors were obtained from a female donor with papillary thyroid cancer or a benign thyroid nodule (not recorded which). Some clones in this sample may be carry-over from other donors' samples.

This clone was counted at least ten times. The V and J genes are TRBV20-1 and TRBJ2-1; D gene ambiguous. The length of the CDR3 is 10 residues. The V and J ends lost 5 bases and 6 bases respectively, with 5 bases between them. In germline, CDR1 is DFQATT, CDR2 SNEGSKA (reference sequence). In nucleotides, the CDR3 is TGCAGTGCTCGATCCAATGAGCAGTTCTTC. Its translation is CSARSNEQFF.

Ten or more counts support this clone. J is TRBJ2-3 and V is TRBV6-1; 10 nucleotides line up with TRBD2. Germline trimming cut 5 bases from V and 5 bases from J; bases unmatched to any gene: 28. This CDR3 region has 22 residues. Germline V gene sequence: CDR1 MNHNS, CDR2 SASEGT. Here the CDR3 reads CASSYLPGGGAGGPVVGDTQYF. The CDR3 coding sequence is TGTGCCAGCAGTTACCTCCCCGGTGGGGGAGCGGGAGGGCCCGTGGTGGGAGATACGCAGTATTTT.

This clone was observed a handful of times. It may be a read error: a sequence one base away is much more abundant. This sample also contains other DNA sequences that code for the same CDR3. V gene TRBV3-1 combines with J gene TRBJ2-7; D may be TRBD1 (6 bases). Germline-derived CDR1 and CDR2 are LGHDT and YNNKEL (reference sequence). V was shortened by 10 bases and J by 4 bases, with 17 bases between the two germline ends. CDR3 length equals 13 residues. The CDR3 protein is CATGRGESYEQYF. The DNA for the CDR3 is TGTGCCACTGGCAGGGGAGAGTCTTACGAGCAGTACTTC.

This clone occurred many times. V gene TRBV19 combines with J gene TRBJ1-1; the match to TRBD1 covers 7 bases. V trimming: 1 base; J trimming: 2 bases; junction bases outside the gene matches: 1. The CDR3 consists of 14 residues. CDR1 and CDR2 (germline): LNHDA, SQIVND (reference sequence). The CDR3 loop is CASSIAGGNTEAFF. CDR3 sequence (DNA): TGTGCCAGTAGTATAGCAGGGGGAAACACTGAAGCTTTCTTT. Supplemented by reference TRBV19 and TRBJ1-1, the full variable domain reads DGGITQSPKYLFRKEGQNVTLSCEQNLNHDAMYWYRQDPGQGLRLIYYSQIVNDFQKGDIAEGYSVSREKKESFPLTVTSAQKNPTAFYLCASSIAGGNTEAFFGQGTRLTVV.

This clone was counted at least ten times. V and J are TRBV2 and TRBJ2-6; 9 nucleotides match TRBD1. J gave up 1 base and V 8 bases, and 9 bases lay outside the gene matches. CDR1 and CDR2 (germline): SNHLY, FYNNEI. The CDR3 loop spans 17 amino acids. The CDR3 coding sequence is TGTGCCAGCGTACCGGGACAGGGTCTGTCTGGGGCCAACGTCCTGACTTTC. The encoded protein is CASVPGQGLSGANVLTF.